One and the same sample provided the 6 T cell receptor beta chains below, sequenced in a study of CD8 T cells in ankylosing spondylitis. For these TCRs, the target antigens are not known. Study-wide points: A motif in TCR beta, a set of roughly eight highly homologous variants, appeared characteristic of ankylosing spondylitis blood.

MiXCR, run by TCRdb on the 5' RACE reads, gives a single entry per CDR3 protein. This sample carries around 770,000 distinct CDR3 sequences, 12% of them seen once, and the ten largest clones take under 0.6%. Material for sequencing was blood, either unsorted or a sorted T cell fraction (not recorded which). All receptors derive from a male donor with ankylosing spondylitis.

There are many counts of this clonotype. V gene TRBV6-5 combines with J gene TRBJ1-5; D call uncertain. The CDR3 contains 13 residues. In germline, CDR1 is MNHEY, CDR2 SVGAGI. Trimming took off 0 bases at V and 7 bases at J, with 7 bases between the two ends. CDR3 in DNA: TGTGCCAGCAGTTACTCTATAGGGCAGCCCCAGCATTTT. This sequence encodes CASSYSIGQPQHF.

In its sample, this clonotype was seen a few times. The V gene is TRBV12-3 or TRBV12-4, the J gene TRBJ2-2; a possible D gene is TRBD2 (5 bases). With 7 bases removed from V and 1 base from J, the gap between germline ends came to 16 bases. The CDR3 totals 16 residues. The CDR3 DNA reads TGTGCCAGCATTTTTAGAGGGAGTCGGAACACCGGGGAGCTGTTTTTT. Amino acid sequence: CASIFRGSRNTGELFF.

This clonotype was counted between two and nine times. A much larger clone lies a single base off, so this may be a read error. The genes are TRBV20-1 and TRBJ1-5; 9 positions agree with TRBD1. This CDR3 is 14 amino acids long. The germline gives CDR1 DFQATT, CDR2 SNEGSKA (reference sequence). Trimming removed 2 bases from V and 3 bases from J; junction bases left unmatched: 2. CDR3 residues: CSARRTGANQPQHF. CDR3 sequence (DNA): TGCAGTGCTAGAAGGACAGGGGCCAATCAGCCCCAGCATTTT.

This chain joins TRBV9 and TRBJ1-4; the D is unclear. Trimming took off 0 bases at V and 0 bases at J, with 9 bases between the two ends. The CDR3 spans 16 residues. The germline V gene has CDR1 SGDLS and CDR2 YYNGEE. The CDR3 loop is CASSVGEVATNEKLFF. The CDR3 DNA reads as TGTGCCAGCAGCGTAGGTGAAGTTGCAACTAATGAAAAACTGTTTTTT.

This clonotype was seen ten or more times. This rearrangement joins TRBV10-3 to TRBJ2-7, with TRBD1 as a possible D gene (6 bases). V was clipped by 0 bases and J by 2 bases, with 14 bases between them. There are 16 residues in the CDR3. CDR1 ENHRY and CDR2 SYGVKD come from the germline V gene. The CDR3 DNA follows: TGTGCCATCAGTGAGTCGTCAGGGGCCCTCCCCTACGAGCAGTACTTC. As protein: CAISESSGALPYEQYF.

This clonotype was counted at least ten times. The gene calls are TRBV20-1 and TRBJ2-7; 9 nucleotides agree with TRBD2. CDR1 DFQATT and CDR2 SNEGSKA come from the germline V gene (reference sequence). J gave up 2 bases and V 8 bases, and 7 bases lay outside the gene matches. The CDR3 is 13 amino acids. The chain's CDR3 is CSIHSGRTYEQYF. The CDR3 region has the DNA TGCAGTATCCATAGCGGGAGAACCTACGAGCAGTACTTC.